This is a list of T cell receptor beta chains from one sample in a study of regulatory T cells in long-lasting Graves disease. TCRdb passed the multiplex PCR reads through MiXCR, listing each CDR3 protein once. Of roughly 500,000 distinct CDR3 sequences detected, roughly 22% appear once; the ten largest clones hold approximately 14%. Material: peripheral blood mononuclear cells (PBMCs), obtained when the disease was refractory, from a patient treated with antithyroid drugs. These receptors were collected from a female donor with Graves disease. CDR3s include the opening cysteine and the closing phenylalanine or tryptophan. The order of the fields is D gene, V gene, clone size, J gene, CDR3 protein, CDR3 DNA. A D gene is named only where the DNA matches it firmly. Expanded clones are given a class, and other clones once, few, many or no size at all.

>.|TRBV18|few|TRBJ2-7
CASSLATVSYEQYF
TGTGCCAGCTCACTTGCGACTGTGTCCTACGAGCAGTACTTC
>.|TRBV20-1|few|TRBJ1-4
CSARDPLAPTGEKLFF
TGCAGTGCTAGAGATCCACTTGCACCAACGGGTGAAAAACTGTTTTTT
>.|TRBV7-2|few|TRBJ2-1
CASSFLDEQFF
TGTGCCAGCAGCTTTTTGGATGAGCAGTTCTTC
>TRBD1|TRBV12-3/TRBV12-4|many|TRBJ2-2
CASSSRTGFTGELFF
TGTGCCAGCAGTTCGAGGACAGGGTTTACCGGGGAGCTGTTTTTT
>.|TRBV28|many|TRBJ1-1
CASSLVPGQDTEAFF
TGTGCCAGCAGTTTGGTCCCCGGCCAGGACACTGAAGCTTTCTTT
>TRBD1|TRBV19|.|TRBJ1-1
CASRPGTGGSGVNTEAFF
TGTGCCAGTAGACCCGGGACAGGGGGCTCGGGAGTGAACACTGAAGCTTTCTTT
>TRBD1|TRBV5-5|.|TRBJ1-4
CASSLGVTGAEKLFF
TGTGCCAGCAGCTTGGGGGTGACAGGGGCTGAAAAACTGTTTTTT
>.|TRBV7-9|.|TRBJ1-6
CASSAQSTGTFYNSPLHF
TGTGCCAGCAGCGCCCAGTCCACGGGGACATTCTATAATTCACCCCTCCACTTT
>TRBD1|TRBV19|.|TRBJ2-3
CASTSQGGTDTQYF
TGTGCCAGTACCTCACAGGGGGGCACAGATACGCAGTATTTT
>.|TRBV3-1|.|TRBJ1-1
CASSPGTMNTEAFF
TGTGCCAGCAGCCCCGGGACAATGAACACTGAAGCTTTCTTT
>.|TRBV4-3|once|TRBJ2-5
CASSQDLGLSETQYF
TGCGCCAGCAGCCAAGATTTAGGGCTTTCAGAGACCCAGTACTTC
>.|TRBV28|.|TRBJ1-3
CASSFLGVGNTIYF
TGTGCCAGCAGCTTTTTAGGGGTAGGAAACACCATATATTTT
>.|TRBV2|many|TRBJ2-2
CASSVVSWSTGELFF
TGTGCCAGCAGTGTTGTCAGTTGGAGCACCGGGGAGCTGTTTTTT
>TRBD1|TRBV11-2|many|TRBJ1-4
CASSQGQNNEKLFF
TGTGCCAGCAGCCAGGGACAGAATAATGAAAAACTGTTTTTT
>.|TRBV11-2|many|TRBJ1-2
CASSSIGQEGKGIYGYTF
TGTGCCAGCAGCAGCATTGGCCAGGAAGGCAAGGGGATCTATGGCTACACCTTC
>.|TRBV28|many|TRBJ1-5
CASSFRRRERQNQPQHF
TGTGCCAGCAGTTTTCGGCGGCGGGAAAGGCAAAATCAGCCCCAGCATTTT
>.|TRBV7-9|.|TRBJ1-5
CVSSRESNQPQHF
TGTGTCAGCAGCAGGGAAAGCAATCAGCCCCAGCATTTT
>.|TRBV12-3/TRBV12-4|.|TRBJ1-4
CASSYSLTRTEKLFF
TGTGCCAGCAGTTACTCCTTGACGAGGACTGAAAAACTGTTTTTT
>TRBD1|TRBV20-1|few|TRBJ1-2
CSASVGTGNYGYTF
TGCAGTGCTAGCGTCGGGACAGGAAACTATGGCTACACCTTC
>.|TRBV28|few|TRBJ2-1
CASAPGRLHRNEQFF
TGTGCCAGCGCCCCGGGACGGCTACACAGGAATGAGCAGTTCTTC
>TRBD2|TRBV11-3|.|TRBJ2-3
CASSYGLAGTDTQYF
TGTGCCAGCAGCTACGGACTAGCGGGCACAGATACGCAGTATTTT
>TRBD1|TRBV28|.|TRBJ1-5
CASSFRGQVQPQHF
TGTGCCAGCAGTTTCAGGGGGCAAGTGCAGCCCCAGCATTTT
>TRBD1|TRBV5-1|.|TRBJ2-7
CASSSRQGRGYEQYF
TGCGCCAGCAGTTCGAGACAGGGAAGAGGCTACGAGCAGTACTTC
>.|TRBV28|few|TRBJ1-3
CASSLIGTFSGNTIYF
TGTGCCAGCAGTTTAATAGGGACGTTCTCTGGAAACACCATATATTTT
>.|TRBV2|few|TRBJ2-7
CASTALYEQYF
TGTGCCAGCACCGCTCTCTACGAGCAGTACTTC
>.|TRBV15|many|TRBJ2-2
CATSSRDTSNTGELFF
TGTGCCACCAGCAGCCGGGACACCTCGAACACCGGGGAGCTGTTTTTT
>.|TRBV7-9|many|TRBJ2-4
CASSLARDSAKNIQYF
TGTGCCAGCAGCTTAGCACGGGACTCAGCCAAAAACATTCAGTACTTC
>.|TRBV7-9|few|TRBJ2-2
CASSLDGGISTGELFF
TGTGCCAGCAGCTTAGACGGCGGGATCAGTACCGGGGAGCTGTTTTTT
>TRBD1|TRBV6-1|many|TRBJ1-2
CASRQNRGHDYGYTF
TGTGCCAGCAGGCAAAACAGGGGGCACGACTATGGCTACACCTTC
>TRBD1|TRBV4-3|few|TRBJ1-2
CASSQGDRGNYGYTF
TGCGCCAGCAGCCAAGGGGACAGGGGGAACTATGGCTACACCTTC
>.|TRBV7-2|many|TRBJ1-5
CASSLMGGPHQPQHF
TGTGCCAGCAGCTTAATGGGGGGGCCCCATCAGCCCCAGCATTTT
>.|TRBV12-3/TRBV12-4|many|TRBJ1-1
CASSGESVYTEAFF
TGTGCCAGCAGCGGGGAGAGTGTCTACACTGAAGCTTTCTTT
>TRBD1|TRBV20-1|few|TRBJ1-1
CSARPYRGYTEAFF
TGCAGTGCTAGACCCTACAGGGGGTACACTGAAGCTTTCTTT
>TRBD1|TRBV2|many|TRBJ1-3
CASSLTRGQGNTIYF
TGTGCCAGCAGCCTGACCAGGGGGCAAGGAAACACCATATATTTT
>.|TRBV11-3|.|TRBJ1-3
CASSLGRSEGNTIYF
TGTGCCAGCAGCTTGGGCAGGTCGGAAGGAAACACCATATATTTT
>TRBD2|TRBV7-2|.|TRBJ2-3
CASSLEGGGGLARDTQYF
TGTGCCAGCAGCTTAGAGGGTGGTGGGGGACTAGCTCGGGATACGCAGTATTTT
>TRBD2|TRBV7-6|few|TRBJ2-2
CASSLGLALDGELFF
TGTGCCAGCAGCTTGGGACTAGCGCTTGACGGGGAGCTGTTTTTT
>TRBD2|TRBV6-1|few|TRBJ2-3
CASRGTSGGLSGTDTQYF
TGTGCCAGCAGAGGGACTAGCGGGGGTCTCTCCGGCACAGATACGCAGTATTTT
>.|TRBV28|many|TRBJ2-7
CATSDKSYEQYF
TGTGCCACCTCGGACAAGTCCTACGAGCAGTACTTC
>TRBD1|TRBV28|few|TRBJ1-2
CASSTGTGGDGYTF
TGTGCCAGCAGCACCGGGACAGGGGGCGATGGCTACACCTTC
>.|TRBV5-1|.|TRBJ2-1
CASSSTLDEQFF
TGCGCCAGCAGCTCGACGTTGGATGAGCAGTTCTTC
>.|TRBV11-2|many|TRBJ1-2
CASSLVPSRGYTF
TGTGCCAGCAGCTTAGTACCGTCTCGAGGCTACACCTTC
>TRBD1|TRBV5-1|few|TRBJ2-2
CASSFNRGSAGELFF
TGCGCCAGCAGCTTTAACAGGGGATCGGCCGGGGAGCTGTTTTTT
>.|TRBV6-1|many|TRBJ1-1
CASTPIGGGNTEAFF
TGTGCCAGCACTCCTATAGGAGGGGGGAACACTGAAGCTTTCTTT
>.|TRBV3-1|many|TRBJ2-7
CASSQGGAYEQYF
TGTGCCAGCAGCCAAGGTGGAGCCTACGAGCAGTACTTC
>.|TRBV28|many|TRBJ1-2
CASSLTGDRTDRIYGYTF
TGTGCCAGCAGTTTAACTGGTGATCGAACCGATCGAATCTATGGCTACACCTTC
>.|TRBV18|few|TRBJ2-7
CASSPPGLISYEQYF
TGTGCCAGCTCACCACCGGGACTGATCTCCTACGAGCAGTACTTC
>TRBD1|TRBV7-2|.|TRBJ2-1
CASSQRTGVVEQFF
TGTGCCAGCAGCCAACGAACAGGGGTCGTTGAGCAGTTCTTC
>TRBD1|TRBV7-3|.|TRBJ2-7
CASSSGQANEQYF
TGTGCCAGCAGCTCGGGACAGGCGAACGAGCAGTACTTC
>TRBD2|TRBV7-2|.|TRBJ2-7
CASSSPLSGGGTYEQYF
TGTGCCAGCAGCTCCCCCCTGAGCGGGGGGGGGACCTACGAGCAGTACTTC
>.|TRBV12-3/TRBV12-4|many|TRBJ2-7
CASAVSAREQYF
TGTGCCAGCGCCGTGTCTGCGCGCGAGCAGTACTTC
>.|TRBV7-9|.|TRBJ2-6
CASSRIAGRGRGANVLTF
TGTGCCAGCAGCCGAATCGCAGGGAGAGGGCGTGGGGCCAACGTCCTGACTTTC
>.|TRBV12-3/TRBV12-4|.|TRBJ1-5
CAISRDNQPQHF
TGTGCCATCAGCAGGGACAATCAGCCCCAGCATTTT
>.|TRBV6-1|.|TRBJ1-1
CASGGGGTEAFF
TGTGCCAGTGGGGGGGGCGGCACTGAAGCTTTCTTT
>.|TRBV11-3|many|TRBJ1-1
CASSLESGRNTEAFF
TGTGCCAGCAGCTTAGAATCGGGCCGGAACACTGAAGCTTTCTTT
>TRBD2|TRBV27|few|TRBJ2-1
CASRRLPGRGGYNEQFF
TGTGCCAGCAGAAGATTACCGGGACGGGGGGGCTACAATGAGCAGTTCTTC
>TRBD1|TRBV28|many|TRBJ1-2
CASSPGTAVRVYTF
TGTGCCAGCAGTCCCGGGACAGCAGTCCGAGTCTACACCTTC
>TRBD2|TRBV6-2/TRBV6-3|many|TRBJ2-5
CASSRAGIETQYF
TGTGCCAGCAGTCGAGCGGGGATAGAGACCCAGTACTTC
>TRBD1|TRBV5-4|.|TRBJ2-2
CARGTGNTGELFF
TGTGCCAGGGGGACAGGGAACACCGGGGAGCTGTTTTTT